Each of the 5 T cell receptor beta chains below was sequenced from the same sample in a study of cytomegalovirus exposure and HLA in healthy donors. Amplification used 60 Vbeta primers and 13 Jbeta primers. Assay used: immunoSEQ multiplex PCR; TCRdb lists only in-frame clones, some missing. Among some 160,000 clones listed, 84% were seen once. Sequencing was done on a sample of PBMCs. All receptors come from a man aged 18 to 35 in good health and CMV-seronegative.

This sequence joins TRBV5-4 and TRBJ2-5, with 9 nucleotides matching TRBD2. CDR1 SGHNT and CDR2 YYREEE come from the germline V gene (reference sequence). With V trimmed by 0 bases and J by 9 bases, 9 bases remained unmatched. This CDR3 has 15 amino acids. The CDR3: CASSLVASGVTSQYF. The CDR3 DNA sequence: TGTGCCAGCAGCTTGGTGGCTAGCGGGGTGACGTCCCAGTACTTC.

The rearrangement links TRBV9 to TRBJ2-2, with TRBD1 matching 10 bases. V lost 4 bases and J lost 4; bases outside the gene matches: 4. In germline, CDR1 is SGDLS, CDR2 YYNGEE. CDR3 size: 15 residues. This chain's CDR3 is CASSKTGGSTGELFF. CDR3 nucleotides: TGTGCCAGCAGCAAGACAGGGGGCAGCACCGGGGAGCTGTTTTTT.

V and J are TRBV7-2 and TRBJ1-2; TRBD1 matches 9 bases. Unmatched junction bases numbered 8, after V lost 5 bases and J lost 4 bases. Germline V gene sequence: CDR1 SGHTA, CDR2 FQGNSA. The CDR3 extends over 15 amino acids. CDR3 region: CASSPRTGAGYGYTF. In DNA, the CDR3 is TGTGCCAGCAGCCCACGGACAGGGGCGGGCTATGGCTACACCTTC.

This chain joins TRBV7-9 and TRBJ2-3; D is possibly TRBD1 (6 bases). Trimming left V 2 bases short and J 5 bases short, with 11 bases between. This CDR3 has 14 residues. Germline-derived CDR1 and CDR2 are SEHNR and FQNEAQ (reference sequence). The CDR3 sequence is CASSLSQGIDTQYF. In nucleotides, the CDR3 is TGTGCCAGCAGCTTATCCCAGGGGATAGATACGCAGTATTTT. The complete variable domain, with remaining parts taken from reference TRBV7-9 and TRBJ2-3, reads DTGVSQNPRHKITKRGQNVTFRCDPISEHNRLYWYRQTLGQGPEFLTYFQNEAQLEKSRLLSDRFSAERPKGSFSTLEIQRTEQGDSAMYLCASSLSQGIDTQYFGPGTRLTVL.

V is TRBV25-1 and J is TRBJ2-1, with D tentatively TRBD2 (5 bases). Trimming took 7 bases from V and 2 from J, leaving 18 bases between them. Germline CDR1 MGHDK, CDR2 SYGVNS. CDR3 length equals 16 residues. CDR3 loop: CASTLGGSGTYNEQFF. The CDR3 region has the DNA TGTGCCAGCACTCTGGGTGGGAGTGGGACCTACAATGAGCAGTTCTTC.